This T cell receptor beta chain was recovered during a study of response to subunit inactivated influenza vaccine. With 1 base clipped from V and 2 bases from J, the junction kept 11 bases outside the gene matches. The CDR3 spans 18 residues. Germline V lookup: CDR1 SGHAT, CDR2 FQDESV (reference sequence). MiXCR, applied by TCRdb to the RT-PCR reads, yields one record per CDR3 protein. The table includes fewer than 350,000 distinct CDR3 sequences, just over 20% detected once. The material sequenced was PBMCs from blood, taken approximately 22 months after vaccination. The TCR comes from a man in his fifties or sixties who received an inactivated influenza vaccine. J is TRBJ2-3 and V is TRBV11-1, with 8 nucleotides matching TRBD2. The CDR3 here is CASSLERGRQLVTDTQYF. The CDR3 DNA follows: TGTGCCAGCAGCTTAGAGCGCGGGAGGCAACTAGTCACAGATACGCAGTATTTT.